Listed here are 26 T cell receptor beta chains from one sample, sequenced in a study of control samples from healthy donors and cancer patients. Measured with immunoSEQ multiplex PCR; TCRdb has only the in-frame clones, and not every one. The sample includes about 120,000 clones, approximately 87% seen only once; the top ten take 9% to 14%. The specimen was blood. Every receptor here comes from a man aged 30 to 39 in good health.

CDR3: CASSSRTVNYGYTF. Here the CDR3 DNA reads TGTGCCAGCAGTTCCCGGACCGTTAACTATGGCTACACCTTC. This chain links TRBV2 with TRBJ1-2; D unresolved. In germline, CDR1 is SNHLY, CDR2 FYNNEI. The CDR3 spans 14 residues. V was clipped by 5 bases and J by 1 base, with 11 bases between them.

In its sample, this clone was seen once. This chain links TRBV3-1 (or the pseudogene TRBV3-2) with TRBJ1-1; 9 nucleotides agree with TRBD1. Germline loops: CDR1 LGHDT, CDR2 YNNKEL (reference sequence). The junction had 10 bases not matched to a gene; V was cut back by 3 bases and J by 8 bases. This CDR3 has 15 residues. The CDR3 region has the DNA TGTGCCAGCAGCCATGTGGGACAGGGTGATAGGGAAGCTTTCTTT. Translating gives CASSHVGQGDREAFF.

The chain recombines TRBV27 with TRBJ1-1, with a weak D call TRBD1 (6 bases). Germline-derived CDR1 and CDR2 are MNHEY and SMNVEV (reference sequence). This CDR3 has 10 residues. V was trimmed by 8 bases and J by 7 bases, leaving 8 bases between them. CDR3 loop: CASGGGEAFF. The CDR3 coding sequence is TGTGCCAGCGGAGGGGGTGAAGCTTTCTTT.

V usage is TRBV7-9 and J usage is TRBJ1-2; 8 nucleotides align to TRBD1. The J segment lost 3 bases and the V segment lost 4 bases, leaving 4 bases of the junction unmatched. In germline, CDR1 is SEHNR, CDR2 FQNEAQ (reference sequence). This CDR3 has 14 residues. CDR3 sequence: CASSSGQGDYGYTF. CDR3 DNA sequence: TGTGCCAGCAGCTCTGGACAGGGTGACTATGGCTACACCTTC. Full variable domain (rest looked up from reference TRBV7-9 and TRBJ1-2): DTGVSQNPRHKITKRGQNVTFRCDPISEHNRLYWYRQTLGQGPEFLTYFQNEAQLEKSRLLSDRFSAERPKGSFSTLEIQRTEQGDSAMYLCASSSGQGDYGYTFGSGTRLTVV.

This rearrangement joins TRBV13 to TRBJ2-3; maybe TRBD2 (6 bases). CDR1 is PRHDT, CDR2 FYEKMQ, per germline (reference sequence). V shed 0 bases and J shed 3 bases, with 13 bases lying between them. The CDR3 is made up of 16 amino acids. In nucleotides, the CDR3 is TGTGCCAGCAGCTTAGGGGCGGGATTCTCTACAGATACGCAGTATTTT. This encodes CASSLGAGFSTDTQYF.

V gene TRBV27 combines with J gene TRBJ1-6, with TRBD1 matching over 7 bases. CDR3 length: 14 residues. V trimming: 8 bases; J trimming: 7 bases; junction bases outside the gene matches: 8. CDR1 and CDR2 from the germline V gene are MNHEY and SMNVEV (reference sequence). Here the CDR3 DNA reads TGTGCCAGCCGACAAACAGGGGAGAATTCACCCCTCCACTTT. Protein product: CASRQTGENSPLHF.

The chain employs TRBV4-1 and TRBJ2-1; D is perhaps TRBD1 (5 bases). Germline values: CDR1 MGHRA, CDR2 YSYEKL. Deletions cut 2 bases from V and 9 bases from J, with 11 bases between. The CDR3 totals 13 residues. CDR3 DNA: TGCGCCAGCAGCCAATCAGGGTTCGGTGAGCAGTTCTTC. Translated, it gives CASSQSGFGEQFF.

V usage is TRBV29-1 and J usage is TRBJ1-1, with D perhaps TRBD1 (6 bases). The CDR3 loop spans 13 amino acids. In germline, CDR1 is SQVTM, CDR2 ANQGSEA. V was pared by 4 bases and J by 4 bases, with 13 bases between. The CDR3 DNA follows: TGCAGCGTTGTAAAGGGAGGGGGCACTGAAGCTTTCTTT. It is translated as CSVVKGGGTEAFF.

This clone was observed a single time. CDR3 in DNA: TGTGCCAGCAGCGTATGGGGAGGAGATTCACCCCTCCACTTT. Translating gives CASSVWGGDSPLHF. V usage is TRBV9 and J usage is TRBJ1-6, with unresolved D. This CDR3 contains 14 residues. Trimming shortened V by 1 base and J by 8 bases, and 10 bases separated the two germline ends. Germline-derived CDR1 and CDR2 are SGDLS and YYNGEE.

J is TRBJ1-2 and V is TRBV28, with TRBD1 as a possible D gene (6 bases). With 6 bases removed from V and 6 bases from J, the gap between germline ends came to 20 bases. CDR1 and CDR2 (germline): MDHEN, SYDVKM. The CDR3 sequence is 15 residues long. This CDR3 is CASRSAGAGGHGYTF. The CDR3 DNA is TGTGCCAGCAGATCCGCGGGGGCAGGAGGGCATGGCTACACCTTC.

The chain carries TRBV6-5 and TRBJ2-6, with D perhaps being TRBD1 or TRBD2 (6 bases each). The CDR3 is 15 amino acids. The V gene lost 8 bases and the J gene lost 0 bases, with 11 bases spanning the gap. Germline lookup yields CDR1 MNHEY and CDR2 SVGAGI. The CDR3 is CASRSGASGANVLTF. In DNA, the CDR3 is TGTGCCAGCCGCTCGGGGGCCTCTGGGGCCAACGTCCTGACTTTC.

The gene calls are TRBV14 and TRBJ1-1; no clear D gene. The CDR3 length is 11 residues. Germline loops: CDR1 SGHDN, CDR2 FVKESK. V was pared by 5 bases and J by 9 bases, with 10 bases between. CDR3 DNA: TGTGCCAGCAGCGGAGGGCGGAAAGCTTTCTTT. Its protein is CASSGGRKAFF.

The chain is built from TRBV2 and TRBJ2-5, with D possibly matching TRBD1 (6 bases). CDR1 SNHLY and CDR2 FYNNEI come from the germline V gene. Trimming cost V 0 bases and J 2 bases, with 13 bases left between them. The CDR3 extends over 16 amino acids. The CDR3 loop is CASSEALGAGQETQYF. In DNA form, the CDR3 reads TGTGCCAGCAGTGAAGCGCTGGGGGCAGGTCAAGAGACCCAGTACTTC.

This chain joins TRBV30 and TRBJ1-4, with D uncertain. CDR1 GTSNPN and CDR2 SVGIG come from the germline V gene (reference sequence). The length of the CDR3 is 12 residues. The V gene lost 2 bases and the J gene lost 7 bases, with 8 bases spanning the gap. For the CDR3, the DNA is TGTGCCTGGAGTATGGGTAGTGAAAAACTGTTTTTT. Its protein is CAWSMGSEKLFF. The whole variable domain, remainder taken from reference TRBV30 and TRBJ1-4, is SQTIHQWPATLVQPVGSPLSLECTVEGTSNPNLYWYRQAAGRGLQLLFYSVGIGQISSEVPQNLSASRPQDRQFILSSKKLLLSDSGFYLCAWSMGSEKLFFGSGTQLSVL.

In this sample, this clone turned up once. The chain has TRBV6-1 and TRBJ1-6, with D uncertain. Germline CDR1 is MNHNS and CDR2 is SASEGT. CDR3 length: 17 residues. Trimming stripped 2 bases from V and 4 bases from J, with 15 bases between. The CDR3 region has the DNA TGTGCCAGCAGTGAACCCCTGGCAGCTCCATATAATTCACCCCTCCACTTT. The encoded protein is CASSEPLAAPYNSPLHF.

The CDR3 DNA reads as TGCAGCGTCGGGGGCGCAGCGGGAAACACCATATATTTT. This codes for CSVGGAAGNTIYF. The rearrangement uses TRBV29-1 and TRBJ1-3, with a possible D match to TRBD1 (6 bases). The germline gives CDR1 SQVTM, CDR2 ANQGSEA. The CDR3 contains 13 residues. V lost 6 bases to trimming and J lost 4 bases, with 13 bases between them. The whole variable domain, filled in from reference TRBV29-1 and TRBJ1-3, reads SAVISQKPSRDICQRGTSLTIQCQVDSQVTMMFWYRQQPGQSLTLIATANQGSEATYESGFVIDKFPISRPNLTFSTLTVSNMSPEDSSIYLCSVGGAAGNTIYFGEGSWLTVV.

This clone was seen ten or more times. The chain couples TRBV29-1 to TRBJ1-5, with D unclear. Per germline, CDR1 SQVTM and CDR2 ANQGSEA. Trimming removed 6 bases at V and 0 bases at J, with 12 bases between. CDR3 size: 14 residues. CDR3 sequence reads: CSVKHGNSNQPQHF. The CDR3 coding sequence is TGCAGCGTGAAACATGGTAATAGCAATCAGCCCCAGCATTTT.

The V and J genes are TRBV5-8 and TRBJ2-5; D call uncertain. Looked up from germline, CDR1 is SGHTS and CDR2 is YDEGEE. V shed 0 bases and J shed 0 bases, with 6 bases lying between them. CDR3 length equals 14 residues. The chain's CDR3 is CASSLAQNQETQYF. The DNA of the CDR3 is TGTGCCAGCAGCTTGGCACAGAACCAAGAGACCCAGTACTTC.

The V call is TRBV9, the J call TRBJ1-3; no clear D. V shed 4 bases and J shed 3 bases, with 8 bases lying between them. This CDR3 contains 13 residues. The germline V gene encodes CDR1 SGDLS and CDR2 YYNGEE. CDR3 residues: CASSLTDGNTIYF. CDR3 in DNA: TGTGCCAGCAGCTTAACAGATGGAAACACCATATATTTT.

The chain uses TRBV29-1 and TRBJ1-4; 10 nucleotides agree with TRBD1. The trim removed 6 bases at V and 5 bases at J, leaving 18 bases unmatched. The CDR3 loop spans 18 amino acids. From germline, CDR1 is SQVTM and CDR2 ANQGSEA. The CDR3 spells CSVAPGTGVTRENEKLFF. The CDR3 nucleotides read TGCAGCGTGGCTCCCGGGACAGGGGTTACAAGGGAGAATGAAAAACTGTTTTTT.

This clone was detected many times. The chain uses TRBV12-3 or TRBV12-4 and TRBJ1-1; D is unresolved. The V end was cut by 3 bases, the J end by 0 bases, with 5 bases between. The CDR3 loop spans 13 amino acids. This CDR3 reads CASSFTVNTEAFF. The CDR3 DNA sequence: TGTGCCAGCAGTTTTACGGTGAACACTGAAGCTTTCTTT.

The chain combines TRBV7-2 with TRBJ2-6; D is possibly TRBD1 (5 bases). Germline-derived CDR1 and CDR2 are SGHTA and FQGNSA. With 5 bases removed from V and 4 bases from J, the gap between germline ends came to 12 bases. CDR3 length equals 15 residues. The CDR3 spells CASSPKGPGANVLTF. The CDR3 coding sequence is TGTGCCAGCAGCCCAAAGGGGCCCGGGGCCAACGTCCTGACTTTC.

The V gene is TRBV5-1, the J gene TRBJ1-2, with TRBD1 matching over 7 bases. Losses at the gene ends were 4 bases for V and 0 bases for J; bases not matched to a gene: 3. The CDR3 totals 14 residues. Germline V gives CDR1 SGHRS, CDR2 YFSETQ. The CDR3 nucleotides are TGCGCCAGCAGCACGGGACAGTCTAACTATGGCTACACCTTC. It is translated as CASSTGQSNYGYTF.

This clone was seen just once. The chain's CDR3 is CASSVAIGSGASDTQYF. DNA for the CDR3: TGTGCCAGCAGCGTAGCGATTGGCAGCGGGGCTTCAGATACGCAGTATTTT. The rearrangement uses TRBV9 and TRBJ2-3; 7 positions agree with TRBD2. This CDR3 comprises 17 residues. With V trimmed by 0 bases and J by 4 bases, 11 bases remained unmatched. Per germline, CDR1 SGDLS and CDR2 YYNGEE.

This clone was observed a handful of times. This chain joins TRBV7-8 and TRBJ2-2; 7 nucleotides match TRBD1. The CDR3 extends over 17 amino acids. The germline V gene has CDR1 SGHVS and CDR2 FQNEAQ. The V gene end was trimmed by 5 bases and the J gene end by 0 bases; junction bases not matched to a gene: 9. CDR3 sequence reads: CASSLNQGVANTGELFF. For the CDR3, the DNA is TGTGCCAGCAGCCTCAACCAGGGGGTCGCGAACACCGGGGAGCTGTTTTTT.

The chain combines TRBV9 with TRBJ1-2, with 7 bases fitting TRBD1. This CDR3 region has 14 residues. Trimming at V came to 4 bases and at J to 4 bases, leaving 7 bases not matched to a gene. The germline V gene encodes CDR1 SGDLS and CDR2 YYNGEE. DNA for the CDR3: TGTGCCAGCAGCTTCCGAGGGGGCAGCTATGGCTACACCTTC. Residues: CASSFRGGSYGYTF. Based on the CDR3 plus reference TRBV9 and TRBJ1-2, the full variable domain is DSGVTQTPKHLITATGQRVTLRCSPRSGDLSVYWYQQSLDQGLQFLIQYYNGEERAKGNILERFSAQQFPDLHSELNLSSLELGDSALYFCASSFRGGSYGYTFGSGTRLTVV.